Sequencing of this T cell receptor beta chain was carried out in a study of CD8 T cells in ankylosing spondylitis. Study-wide findings and caveats: A motif of under ten highly homologous TCR beta variants was seen as apparently characteristic of ankylosing spondylitis blood.

Making use of molecular barcodes, quantitative 5'-RACE generated TCR beta libraries. MiXCR, applied by TCRdb to the 5' RACE reads, yields one record per CDR3 protein. The top ten hold around 14% of the sample, which has 350,000 to 450,000 distinct CDR3 sequences, approximately 22% seen once. This clonotype has more than one count but fewer than ten. No antigen is known for it. J was trimmed by 5 bases and V by 3 bases; bases with no gene match: 13. Germline lookup yields CDR1 SGHRS and CDR2 YFSETQ. CDR3 length equals 19 residues. V is TRBV5-1 and J is TRBJ2-1, with TRBD2 matching 14 bases. The specimen was blood, either unsorted or a sorted T cell fraction (not recorded which). The receptor comes from a male donor with ankylosing spondylitis or in good health (not recorded which). CDR3 sequence: CASSSVPGLAGARNNEQFF. In nucleotides, the CDR3 is TGCGCCAGCAGCTCCGTCCCGGGACTAGCGGGGGCCCGGAACAATGAGCAGTTCTTC.